This T cell receptor beta chain stems from a study of cytomegalovirus exposure and HLA in healthy donors. Comment on this clone: Its antigen is undetermined.

Researchers ran the PCR with 60 Vbeta and 13 Jbeta primers. Clones were read by immunoSEQ multiplex PCR, and TCRdb kept only the in-frame ones, dropping some. The data contain 170,000 or so clones, under 85% of them seen just once; the ten biggest clones take up under 1.5%. V was trimmed by 2 bases and J by 4 bases, leaving 10 bases between them. The CDR3 is 14 amino acids. Looked up from germline, CDR1 is SGHRS and CDR2 is YFSETQ. All the people who gave samples were healthy bone marrow donors. General observations from the study: Being indistinguishable, some V segments were excluded, TRBV6-2 and TRBV6-3 among them. Most likely, a cluster of highly shared sequence variants arose as a sequencing artifact.

Sequencing was performed on PBMCs. The chain carries TRBV5-1 and TRBJ2-1; weak D call: TRBD2 (5 bases). This receptor was identified in a woman aged 30 to 39 in good health and CMV-seronegative. Written as DNA, the CDR3 is TGCGCCAGCAGCTTAACCGGGGTATACAATGAGCAGTTCTTC. It specifies CASSLTGVYNEQFF.